The 12 T cell receptor beta chains below come from one sample, sequenced in a study of T cell changes during pregnancy in multiple sclerosis. Here immunoSEQ multiplex PCR was the method, and the copy in TCRdb shows in-frame clones only, minus some. The sample holds fewer than 110,000 clones; under 95% are singletons and the top ten take 0.78%. The sample consisted of peripheral blood, taken in the third trimester of pregnancy. The source of these receptors is a female donor in good health, enrolled as a control in a pregnancy study.

The rearrangement links TRBV9 to TRBJ1-1; possibly TRBD1 for D (5 bases). The CDR3 has 14 residues. CDR1 and CDR2 from the germline V gene are SGDLS and YYNGEE. V dropped 0 bases and J dropped 5 bases, with 11 bases sitting between them. CDR3 residues: CASSVDDRGTEAFF. DNA of the CDR3: TGTGCCAGCAGCGTAGATGATAGGGGAACTGAAGCTTTCTTT.

This clone came up once. In DNA, the CDR3 is TGTGCCAGCAGCTTAGGATCAGGGGGCTCCTACGAGCAGTACTTC. Its protein is CASSLGSGGSYEQYF. The chain uses TRBV7-3 and TRBJ2-7; 7 nucleotides agree with TRBD1. Germline CDR1 reads SGHTA; CDR2 reads FQGTGA. CDR3 length: 15 amino acids. J was trimmed by 0 bases and V by 2 bases; bases with no gene match: 4.

The chain combines TRBV18 with TRBJ1-4, with 9 bases identical to TRBD1. Germline V gene lookup returns CDR1 KGHSH and CDR2 LQKENI. V dropped 3 bases and J dropped 0; count of bases not matched to a gene: 2. The CDR3 consists of 16 residues. In nucleotides, the CDR3 is TGTGCCAGCTCACCGGGACAGGGAACAACTAATGAAAAACTGTTTTTT. Translating gives CASSPGQGTTNEKLFF. Looking up the rest from reference TRBV18 and TRBJ1-4 gives the full variable domain: NAGVMQNPRHLVRRRGQEARLRCSPMKGHSHVYWYRQLPEEGLKFMVYLQKENIIDESGMPKERFSAEFPKEGPSILRIQQVVRGDSAAYFCASSPGQGTTNEKLFFGSGTQLSVL.

The table lists this clone with a few counts. The chain joins TRBV30 to TRBJ1-1; D might be TRBD1 (6 bases). Between the trimmed V and J ends, which lost 0 bases and 4 bases, there was a span of 15 bases. The CDR3 is 15 residues long. In germline, CDR1 is GTSNPN, CDR2 SVGIG (reference sequence). The CDR3 DNA follows: TGTGCCTGGAGTGTACTTCCGAGAGGGGGCACTGAAGCTTTCTTT. It codes for CAWSVLPRGGTEAFF.

Written as DNA, the CDR3 is TGTGCCAGCAGCGACGGACTTTTTGAAAACTATGGCTACACCTTC. As protein: CASSDGLFENYGYTF. The rearrangement joins TRBV7-9 to TRBJ1-2; D gene unclear. V shed 5 bases and J shed 2 bases, with 15 bases lying between them. Germline assignment: CDR1 SEHNR and CDR2 FQNEAQ (reference sequence). The CDR3 length is 15 residues.

The CDR3 here is CASSLGQGGTNEKLFF. DNA of the CDR3: TGTGCCAGCAGCCTGGGACAGGGGGGAACTAATGAAAAACTGTTTTTT. The V gene is TRBV5-6, the J gene TRBJ1-4; 11 bases map to TRBD1. The V and J ends lost 4 bases and 1 base, in that order; junction bases with no gene match: 3. Germline V gene data show CDR1 as SGHDT and CDR2 as YYEEEE. CDR3 length: 16 residues.

The rearrangement joins TRBV7-2 to TRBJ2-7; a possible D gene is TRBD2 (6 bases). Germline CDR1 reads SGHTA; CDR2 reads FQGNSA. Trimming stripped 2 bases from V and 7 bases from J, with 15 bases between. CDR3 length equals 14 residues. The CDR3 here is CASSLSRGTGEQYF. CDR3 nucleotide sequence: TGTGCCAGCAGCTTAAGTCGCGGGACGGGGGAGCAGTACTTC.

In this sample, this clone turned up a few times. The gene calls are TRBV11-3 and TRBJ2-7; D remains unclear. CDR1 and CDR2 from the germline V gene are SGHNT and YENEEA. Deletions cut 0 bases from V and 5 bases from J, with 5 bases between. CDR3 length: 12 residues. CDR3 nucleotides: TGTGCCAGCAGCTTAGATCCCGACGAGCAGTACTTC. Translating gives CASSLDPDEQYF.

The chain links TRBV10-3 to TRBJ1-1, with TRBD1 matching over 9 bases. The junction had 2 bases not matched to a gene; V was cut back by 2 bases and J by 4 bases. In germline, CDR1 is ENHRY, CDR2 SYGVKD. The CDR3 is 14 residues long. The DNA of the CDR3 is TGTGCCATCAGTGAGGGGGACAGGGCCACTGAAGCTTTCTTT. Translation: CAISEGDRATEAFF.

CDR3 in amino acids: CASSLTYRDDEQYF. The CDR3 DNA is TGTGCCAGCAGCTTAACCTACAGGGACGACGAGCAGTACTTC. The chain links TRBV7-2 to TRBJ2-7; D may be TRBD1 (6 bases). CDR3 length: 14 amino acids. Germline assignment: CDR1 SGHTA and CDR2 FQGNSA. Deletions cut 2 bases from V and 5 bases from J, with 13 bases between.

The chain recombines TRBV4-2 with TRBJ1-4, with 8 bases matching TRBD1. V lost 2 bases, J lost 4 bases, and 12 bases stayed unmatched. The CDR3 covers 18 residues. Germline V CDR1 and CDR2: LGHNA, YNFKEQ. The chain's CDR3 is CASSQRPPTGVGNEKLFF. Written as DNA, the CDR3 is TGTGCCAGCAGCCAACGTCCCCCGACAGGGGTAGGTAATGAAAAACTGTTTTTT.

The V gene is TRBV7-2, the J gene TRBJ1-2; 7 bases line up with TRBD1. The length of the CDR3 is 16 residues. Germline-derived CDR1 and CDR2 are SGHTA and FQGNSA. With 1 base clipped from V and 8 bases from J, the junction kept 13 bases outside the gene matches. The CDR3 nucleotides read TGTGCCAGCAGCTTAGAGTCAGGGCAGGGGGTTGGGGGCTACACCTTC. This sequence encodes CASSLESGQGVGGYTF.